These 22 T cell receptor beta chains originate from one sample sequenced in a study of breast tumors, draining lymph nodes, adjacent tissues. TCRdb reprocessed the multiplex PCR reads with MiXCR, giving one entry per CDR3 protein. The sample contains nearly 200,000 distinct CDR3 sequences, about 32% of which appear only once. Breast cancer patients provided tissue from their axillary draining lymph nodes. The source material was axillary lymph node tissue. These receptor sequences come from a female donor with breast cancer. Some clones in this sample may be carry-over from other donors' samples.

This chain links TRBV6-6 with TRBJ2-5, with D maybe TRBD1 (5 bases). Germline assignment: CDR1 MNHNY and CDR2 SVGAGI (reference sequence). There are 14 residues in the CDR3. V gave up 5 bases and J gave up 4 bases, with 14 bases separating them. The CDR3 nucleotides are TGTGCCAGCAGTCACGGTTCAGGGCGAGAGACCCAGTACTTC. The encoded protein is CASSHGSGRETQYF.

The chain recombines TRBV28 with TRBJ1-6; the match to TRBD1 covers 7 bases. The CDR3 runs to 17 residues. V lost 8 bases and J lost 10; bases outside the gene matches: 20. The germline V gene has CDR1 MDHEN and CDR2 SYDVKM. The CDR3: CASLEGASPKGASPLHF. CDR3 nucleotides: TGTGCCAGCCTGGAGGGGGCGAGTCCAAAGGGGGCATCACCCCTCCACTTT.

The table lists this clonotype with many counts. This chain joins TRBV20-1 and TRBJ2-1, with D perhaps TRBD2 (6 bases). The CDR3 has 12 residues. CDR1 and CDR2 (germline): DFQATT, SNEGSKA (reference sequence). Trimming removed 6 bases at V and 10 bases at J, with 16 bases between. The CDR3 DNA is TGCAGTGCAGAAGGGAGAGGAGGGGAGCAGTTCTTC. Translated: CSAEGRGGEQFF.

The chain has TRBV7-2 and TRBJ1-2; maybe TRBD1 (5 bases). Germline assignment: CDR1 SGHTA and CDR2 FQGNSA. The length of the CDR3 is 15 residues. The V and J ends lost 5 bases and 12 bases respectively, with 25 bases between them. The CDR3 reads CASSPKAGGSPGNTF. CDR3 sequence (DNA): TGTGCCAGCAGCCCCAAGGCGGGGGGATCGCCTGGAAACACCTTC.

The sample holds many counts of this clonotype. The DNA for the CDR3 is TGTGCCAGCAGTGAAGGACAGCGCTATGGCTACACCTTC. The encoded protein is CASSEGQRYGYTF. The rearrangement uses TRBV25-1 and TRBJ1-2; tentatively, D is TRBD1 (6 bases). Germline assignment: CDR1 MGHDK and CDR2 SYGVNS. The CDR3 runs 13 residues. Trimming removed 2 bases at V and 4 bases at J, with 8 bases between.

This clonotype was seen ten or more times. This chain links TRBV19 with TRBJ2-7, with 8 bases that match TRBD2. The CDR3 consists of 15 residues. The germline V gene has CDR1 LNHDA and CDR2 SQIVND (reference sequence). J gave up 1 base and V 4 bases, and 6 bases lay outside the gene matches. CDR3 sequence: CASSNPGGPSYEQYF. The DNA of the CDR3 is TGTGCCAGTAGTAATCCGGGAGGGCCGTCCTACGAGCAGTACTTC.

This clonotype has only one observation. The conserved phenylalanine or tryptophan normally closing the CDR3 is absent here, so this likely arose from a read error. Because the CDR3's place on the DNA is in doubt, the DNA is left out and the CDR3 is given as listed by TCRdb. This sequence joins TRBV7-9 and TRBJ2-3; the DNA was not used to check the table's D call, TRBD2. Germline-derived CDR1 and CDR2 are SEHNR and FQNEAQ (reference sequence). The CDR3 spans 9 amino acids, including both terminal residues. The CDR3 loop reads CASSGGTSG.

This clonotype appeared a few times. A read error may be the cause here, since a much bigger clone is one base away. The V and J genes are TRBV20-1 and TRBJ2-7; 8 nucleotides match TRBD2. In germline, CDR1 is DFQATT, CDR2 SNEGSKA (reference sequence). There are 16 residues in the CDR3. The ends lost 5 bases at V and 5 bases at J; junction bases unmatched: 17. The CDR3 region has the DNA TGCAGTGCTGAGGGCCCGAGTAGCGGGGCGTACGACGAGCAGTACTTC. Translating gives CSAEGPSSGAYDEQYF.

The gene calls are TRBV19 and TRBJ2-3; D is unclear. Trimming took 6 bases from V and 11 from J, leaving 18 bases between them. The germline gives CDR1 LNHDA, CDR2 SQIVND (reference sequence). The CDR3 spans 13 residues. As DNA, the CDR3 is TGTGCCAGTAGCGACACGTACTACAATGAGCAGTATTTT. It codes for CASSDTYYNEQYF. The full variable domain, with the rest looked up from reference TRBV19 and TRBJ2-3, is DGGITQSPKYLFRKEGQNVTLSCEQNLNHDAMYWYRQDPGQGLRLIYYSQIVNDFQKGDIAEGYSVSREKKESFPLTVTSAQKNPTAFYLCASSDTYYNEQYFGPGTRLTVL.

This chain uses TRBV27 with TRBJ1-2; 10 bases align to TRBD1. The V and J ends lost 5 bases and 8 bases, in that order; junction bases with no gene match: 5. CDR3 length: 13 amino acids. Germline V gives CDR1 MNHEY, CDR2 SMNVEV (reference sequence). The CDR3 DNA sequence: TGTGCCAGCAGTGGGACAGGGGTAGGAGGCTACACCTTC. It is translated as CASSGTGVGGYTF.

This clonotype was recorded at least ten times. The chain has TRBV5-8 and TRBJ2-1, with 10 positions matching TRBD2. The CDR3 contains 15 residues. Germline-derived CDR1 and CDR2 are SGHTS and YDEGEE. The trim removed 3 bases at V and 4 bases at J, leaving 4 bases unmatched. The CDR3 DNA is TGTGCCAGCAGCTCAACTAGCGGGACGTACAATGAGCAGTTCTTC. Protein product: CASSSTSGTYNEQFF.

This clonotype was seen only a few times. Sequence at one end of the junction differs from germline and may be a read error. This chain uses TRBV5-6 with TRBJ2-4, with 9 nucleotides matching TRBD1. This CDR3 is built from 13 residues. Germline V gene data show CDR1 as SGHDT and CDR2 as YYEEEE. The CDR3 loop reads CASSLAAGTGTHF. Here the CDR3 DNA reads TGTGCCAGCAGCTTGGCCGCCGGGACAGGGACCCACTTC.

This clonotype was recorded a few times. The chain carries TRBV5-1 and TRBJ1-1; no definite D call. In germline, CDR1 is SGHRS, CDR2 YFSETQ. This CDR3 contains 14 residues. V lost 4 bases and J lost 1, with 11 bases in between. The CDR3 region is CASSPGHTNTEAFF. In DNA, the CDR3 is TGCGCCAGCAGCCCCGGTCATACGAACACTGAAGCTTTCTTT.

On this clonotype: The junction differs from germline at one of its ends, possibly a read error. The chain combines TRBV7-7 with TRBJ2-1; D possibly uses TRBD1 or TRBD2 (6 bases each). The CDR3 is made up of 15 amino acids. Germline V CDR1 and CDR2: SSHAT, FNYEAQ (reference sequence). CDR3 in amino acids: CAGSPGLGGYNERFF. The CDR3 DNA sequence: TGTGCTGGCAGCCCTGGGTTAGGGGGGTACAATGAGCGGTTCTTC.

This clonotype occurred many times. The chain recombines TRBV20-1 with TRBJ2-2; 8 bases agree with TRBD2. J was trimmed by 7 bases and V by 2 bases; bases with no gene match: 12. The CDR3 consists of 16 residues. The germline V gene has CDR1 DFQATT and CDR2 SNEGSKA (reference sequence). The CDR3 sequence: CSARPNGGAIGGELFF. Written as DNA, the CDR3 is TGCAGTGCTAGACCCAACGGGGGGGCCATAGGCGGGGAGCTGTTTTTT.

On this clonotype: A much larger clonotype is one base distant, so this may be a read error. V gene TRBV7-9 combines with J gene TRBJ2-7, with D perhaps matching TRBD1 (6 bases). The CDR3 contains 13 residues. CDR1 is SEHNR, CDR2 FQNEAQ, per germline (reference sequence). DNA of the CDR3: TGTGCCAGCAGCCCTGGAAGGGGGTACGGGCAGTACTTC. Translation: CASSPGRGYGQYF.

This clonotype was counted ten times or more. The chain recombines TRBV18 with TRBJ2-3; D uncertain. Germline loops: CDR1 KGHSH, CDR2 LQKENI. This CDR3 is built from 11 residues. The ends were cut back, 8 bases at V and 1 base at J, with 4 bases in the middle. This CDR3 reads CASSRTDTQYF. DNA of the CDR3: TGTGCCAGCAGCCGCACAGATACGCAGTATTTT.

This clonotype was counted many times. The chain uses TRBV10-3 and TRBJ2-1; the match to TRBD2 covers 9 bases. J lost 9 bases, V lost 0 bases, and 12 bases had no gene match. The CDR3 is 17 residues long. The germline CDR1 and CDR2 sequences are ENHRY and SYGVKD. Written as DNA, the CDR3 is TGTGCCATCAGTGAGTCATCGGGCGGTAGCGGGAGTGGTGAGCAGTTCTTC. It specifies CAISESSGGSGSGEQFF.

This clonotype came up many times. The genes are TRBV3-1 and TRBJ2-5; D may be TRBD2 (7 bases). This CDR3 has 12 residues. V lost 8 bases and J 1 base, leaving 8 bases between the germline ends. CDR1 and CDR2 (germline): LGHDT, YNNKEL (reference sequence). This CDR3 is CASRGAQETQYF. DNA for the CDR3: TGTGCCAGCCGGGGGGCCCAAGAGACCCAGTACTTC.

The gene calls are TRBV2 and TRBJ2-7, with D possibly being TRBD1 (6 bases). Germline V CDR1 and CDR2: SNHLY, FYNNEI. The CDR3 totals 13 residues. The ends were cut back, 5 bases at V and 4 bases at J, with 12 bases in the middle. CDR3 coding DNA: TGTGCCAGCAGTCGGCACAGGGTATACGAGCAGTACTTC. This codes for CASSRHRVYEQYF.

This clonotype was counted many times. Germline is not matched at one junction end, which may reflect a read error. This chain joins TRBV28 and TRBJ1-4; weak D call: TRBD1 (5 bases). CDR1 is MDHEN and CDR2 is SYDVKM in the germline V gene. The CDR3 extends over 12 amino acids. CDR3 DNA: TGTGCCAGCAAGGGGATTAATCAAAAACTGTTTTTT. This codes for CASKGINQKLFF.

This clonotype was observed at least ten times. One junction end disagrees with the germline gene, perhaps due to a read error. V is TRBV7-2 and J is TRBJ1-2, with TRBD1 as a possible D gene (5 bases). Germline CDR1 is SGHTA and CDR2 is FQGNSA. This CDR3 has 13 amino acids. CDR3 DNA sequence: TGTGCCAGCAGCTTAGCGACAGACTATGGCTGCACCTTC. It codes for CASSLATDYGCTF.